These 24 T cell receptor beta chains originate from one sample sequenced in a study of OX40 agonist ivuxolimab in advanced cancers. Profiling relied on immunoSEQ multiplex PCR, and the TCRdb table lists in-frame clones only, not all of them. This table has 65,000 to 90,000 clones, about nine tenths appearing once. Sample: CD4+ or CD8+ T cells sorted from blood, taken in a trial of the OX40 agonist ivuxolimab. Receptors originate from an adult with an advanced solid tumor such as melanoma, head and neck, liver or kidney cancer.

This chain joins TRBV5-4 and TRBJ1-2, with 7 bases that match TRBD1. This CDR3 contains 13 residues. CDR1 and CDR2 (germline): SGHNT, YYREEE (reference sequence). J was trimmed by 7 bases and V by 0 bases; bases with no gene match: 3. CDR3 region: CASSLEQGRGYTF. The CDR3 region has the DNA TGTGCCAGCAGCTTGGAACAGGGGCGTGGCTACACCTTC.

V is TRBV10-3 and J is TRBJ1-3; tentatively, D is TRBD1 (6 bases). Trimming pared 6 bases from V and 2 bases from J, leaving 14 bases between. From germline, CDR1 is ENHRY and CDR2 SYGVKD. CDR3 length equals 15 residues. CDR3 coding DNA: TGTGCCATCAGACCCTACGGGGACACTGGAAACACCATATATTTT. This gives the protein CAIRPYGDTGNTIYF.

This CDR3 reads CASSLQGVNSNQPQHF. The CDR3 region has the DNA TGTGCCAGCAGTCTTCAGGGGGTTAACAGCAATCAGCCCCAGCATTTT. The rearrangement links TRBV28 to TRBJ1-5, with TRBD1 matching over 7 bases. With 5 bases clipped from V and 1 base from J, the junction kept 8 bases outside the gene matches. Germline CDR1 MDHEN, CDR2 SYDVKM. This CDR3 spans 16 amino acids.

This sequence joins TRBV5-1 and TRBJ2-3; 9 nucleotides align to TRBD1. J was trimmed by 3 bases and V by 4 bases; bases with no gene match: 9. CDR3 length equals 16 residues. Germline assignment: CDR1 SGHRS and CDR2 YFSETQ. CDR3 DNA sequence: TGCGCCAGCAGCCCACGACAGGGGGGTAGAACAGATACGCAGTATTTT. Residues: CASSPRQGGRTDTQYF. The entire variable domain, with the rest obtained from reference TRBV5-1 and TRBJ2-3, is as follows: KAGVTQTPRYLIKTRGQQVTLSCSPISGHRSVSWYQQTPGQGLQFLFEYFSETQRNKGNFPGRFSGRQFSNSRSEMNVSTLELGDSALYLCASSPRQGGRTDTQYFGPGTRLTVL.

The chain uses TRBV27 and TRBJ2-3; D might be TRBD1 (6 bases). V was cut by 2 bases and J by 2 bases, with 17 bases left in between. Germline V gives CDR1 MNHEY, CDR2 SMNVEV (reference sequence). The CDR3 is 17 amino acids. The CDR3, as DNA: TGTGCCAGCAGTTTAACCCACAGGGTCGGACCCACAGATACGCAGTATTTT. As protein: CASSLTHRVGPTDTQYF.

This clone was picked up one time. The rearrangement links TRBV18 to TRBJ1-1, with TRBD1 as a possible D gene (5 bases). Germline CDR1 KGHSH, CDR2 LQKENI. Between the trimmed V and J ends, which lost 6 bases and 2 bases, there was a span of 13 bases. The CDR3 length is 14 residues. CDR3 residues: CASSPGRINTEAFF. CDR3 nucleotide sequence: TGTGCCAGCTCGCCGGGACGGATTAACACTGAAGCTTTCTTT.

Details on this clone: One end of the junction is discordant with germline, which a read error may explain. J is TRBJ1-2 and V is TRBV7-9, with TRBD1 as a possible D gene (5 bases). The CDR3 runs to 16 residues. Germline V gene sequence: CDR1 SEHNR, CDR2 FQNEAQ (reference sequence). The CDR3 is CASSLAGTNLNYGYTF. The CDR3 bases are TGTGCCAGCAGCCTAGCCGGGACCAACCTAAACTATGGCTACACCTTC. Together with reference TRBV7-9 and TRBJ1-2, the CDR3 gives the full variable domain: DTGVSQNPRHKITKRGQNVTFRCDPISEHNRLYWYRQTLGQGPEFLTYFQNEAQLEKSRLLSDRFSAERPKGSFSTLEIQRTEQGDSAMYLCASSLAGTNLNYGYTFGSGTRLTVV.

This chain links TRBV30 with TRBJ1-5; a weak D match, TRBD1 (6 bases). V was clipped by 3 bases and J by 8 bases, with 14 bases between them. This CDR3 comprises 13 residues. The germline CDR1 and CDR2 sequences are GTSNPN and SVGIG (reference sequence). The CDR3: CAWRGGPGKPQHF. In nucleotides, the CDR3 is TGTGCCTGGAGGGGGGGGCCCGGGAAGCCCCAGCATTTT.

The chain employs TRBV5-8 and TRBJ1-3; D remains unclear. V was shortened by 0 bases and J by 0 bases, with 7 bases between the two germline ends. The CDR3 runs to 15 residues. The V gene's germline CDR1 is SGHTS and CDR2 YDEGEE. CDR3 nucleotides: TGTGCCAGCAGCTTGGGGCAGGCCTCTGGAAACACCATATATTTT. This encodes CASSLGQASGNTIYF.

The chain combines TRBV2 with TRBJ1-2; maybe TRBD1 (6 bases). CDR3 length equals 14 residues. The V end was cut by 6 bases, the J end by 1 base, with 12 bases between. Germline CDR1 reads SNHLY; CDR2 reads FYNNEI. The CDR3 here is CASRYRDGNYGYTF. Here the CDR3 DNA reads TGTGCCAGCAGGTACAGGGATGGTAACTATGGCTACACCTTC.

The chain is built from TRBV4-1 and TRBJ1-4, with D perhaps TRBD1 (6 bases). V shed 2 bases and J shed 4 bases, with 11 bases lying between them. The V gene's germline CDR1 is MGHRA and CDR2 YSYEKL. This CDR3 has 15 residues. CDR3 coding DNA: TGCGCCAGCAGCCAATCTGGACAGCTTAATGAAAAACTGTTTTTT. This sequence encodes CASSQSGQLNEKLFF.

This chain joins TRBV15 and TRBJ2-7; D might be TRBD1 (6 bases). Germline V gives CDR1 LNHNV, CDR2 YYDKDF (reference sequence). Trimming took off 2 bases at V and 5 bases at J, with 10 bases between the two ends. The CDR3 has 13 amino acids. In DNA form, the CDR3 reads TGTGCCACCAGCAGACCCTACAGGGACGAGCAGTACTTC. Protein sequence: CATSRPYRDEQYF. Supplemented by reference TRBV15 and TRBJ2-7, the full variable domain reads DAMVIQNPRYQVTQFGKPVTLSCSQTLNHNVMYWYQQKSSQAPKLLFHYYDKDFNNEADTPDNFQSRRPNTSFCFLDIRSPGLGDTAMYLCATSRPYRDEQYFGPGTRLTVT.

The rearrangement uses TRBV29-1 and TRBJ1-1; D may be TRBD1 (6 bases). Trimming removed 6 bases at V and 4 bases at J, with 12 bases between. CDR3 size: 12 residues. CDR1 and CDR2 from the germline V gene are SQVTM and ANQGSEA. This CDR3 reads CSVMGAGTEAFF. The DNA for the CDR3 is TGCAGCGTGATGGGGGCAGGCACTGAAGCTTTCTTT.

The chain recombines TRBV18 with TRBJ2-7; TRBD1 matches 8 bases. Unmatched junction bases numbered 11, after V lost 6 bases and J lost 4 bases. The CDR3 is made up of 15 amino acids. Germline lookup yields CDR1 KGHSH and CDR2 LQKENI. In nucleotides, the CDR3 is TGTGCCAGCTCTCCAGCCGGGACAGGACTTTACGAGCAGTACTTC. It specifies CASSPAGTGLYEQYF.

This sequence joins TRBV5-6 and TRBJ1-2; 8 bases map to TRBD1. Trimming at V came to 4 bases and at J to 8 bases, leaving 7 bases not matched to a gene. This CDR3 spans 13 amino acids. Germline V gene sequence: CDR1 SGHDT, CDR2 YYEEEE. The DNA of the CDR3 is TGTGCCAGCAGCCCGGACAGGGACCGCGGCTACACCTTC. As protein: CASSPDRDRGYTF.

J is TRBJ1-2 and V is TRBV2; 7 nucleotides match TRBD1. CDR3 length: 14 residues. The germline V gene has CDR1 SNHLY and CDR2 FYNNEI. With 6 bases clipped from V and 3 bases from J, the junction kept 7 bases outside the gene matches. CDR3 amino acids: CASRGSGTDYGYTF. CDR3 sequence (DNA): TGTGCCAGCAGAGGGTCCGGGACAGACTATGGCTACACCTTC. Supplemented by reference TRBV2 and TRBJ1-2, the full variable domain reads EPEVTQTPSHQVTQMGQEVILRCVPISNHLYFYWYRQILGQKVEFLVSFYNNEISEKSEIFDDQFSVERPDGSNFTLKIRSTKLEDSAMYFCASRGSGTDYGYTFGSGTRLTVV.

The rearrangement joins TRBV7-9 to TRBJ2-6; D not resolved. This CDR3 has 16 amino acids. Germline CDR1 and CDR2: SEHNR and FQNEAQ (reference sequence). Trimming took off 3 bases at V and 0 bases at J, with 9 bases between the two ends. This CDR3 is CASSFGTLSGANVLTF. DNA for the CDR3: TGTGCCAGCAGCTTTGGTACCCTCTCTGGGGCCAACGTCCTGACTTTC.

The chain carries TRBV19 and TRBJ2-3; 11 positions agree with TRBD2. The CDR3 length is 15 residues. Germline V CDR1 and CDR2: LNHDA, SQIVND (reference sequence). Trimming cost V 2 bases and J 3 bases; bases outside gene matches: 1. CDR3 coding DNA: TGTGCCAGTAGTATATTAGCGGGAGGGACAGATACGCAGTATTTT. Its protein is CASSILAGGTDTQYF.

V is TRBV10-3 and J is TRBJ1-2; D call uncertain. The germline gives CDR1 ENHRY, CDR2 SYGVKD. V was trimmed by 0 bases and J by 5 bases, leaving 10 bases between them. The CDR3 is made up of 14 amino acids. The CDR3 nucleotides read TGTGCCATCAGTGAGTCGGCGTCCGGGTATGGCTACACCTTC. Translation: CAISESASGYGYTF.

V usage is TRBV11-2 and J usage is TRBJ1-1; perhaps TRBD1 as D (5 bases). From germline, CDR1 is SGHAT and CDR2 FQNNGV. V was pared by 5 bases and J by 4 bases, with 14 bases between. CDR3 length: 14 residues. As DNA, the CDR3 is TGTGCCAGCAGCCCCCATACGGGGGGCACTGAAGCTTTCTTT. Translation gives CASSPHTGGTEAFF.

The sample holds one count of this clone. This chain joins TRBV6-5 and TRBJ2-7; a possible D gene is TRBD1 (6 bases). The germline V gene has CDR1 MNHEY and CDR2 SVGAGI. The CDR3 is 12 residues long. The V and J ends lost 4 bases and 3 bases respectively, with 7 bases between them. CDR3 nucleotide sequence: TGTGCCAGCAGTTTACAGGGCTACGAGCAGTACTTC. Its translation is CASSLQGYEQYF.

The V and J genes are TRBV15 and TRBJ2-1, with D perhaps matching TRBD2 (5 bases). Per germline, CDR1 LNHNV and CDR2 YYDKDF (reference sequence). The CDR3 is 12 amino acids. With 1 base removed from V and 9 bases from J, the gap between germline ends came to 7 bases. CDR3 in amino acids: CATSRAAGEQFF. In nucleotides, the CDR3 is TGTGCCACCAGCAGAGCGGCGGGTGAGCAGTTCTTC. Supplemented by reference TRBV15 and TRBJ2-1, the full variable domain reads DAMVIQNPRYQVTQFGKPVTLSCSQTLNHNVMYWYQQKSSQAPKLLFHYYDKDFNNEADTPDNFQSRRPNTSFCFLDIRSPGLGDTAMYLCATSRAAGEQFFGPGTRLTVL.

V usage is TRBV6-5 and J usage is TRBJ2-7; the match to TRBD1 covers 10 bases. The germline V gene has CDR1 MNHEY and CDR2 SVGAGI. The trim removed 0 bases at V and 6 bases at J, leaving 5 bases unmatched. CDR3 length equals 15 residues. CDR3 loop: CASSYSGTGVFEQYF. The DNA for the CDR3 is TGTGCCAGCAGTTACTCCGGGACAGGGGTGTTCGAGCAGTACTTC.

This chain uses TRBV11-2 with TRBJ2-1; 13 positions agree with TRBD2. V shed 6 bases, J shed 2 bases, and the junction held 10 bases outside the gene matches. The CDR3 has 18 residues. Germline CDR1 SGHAT, CDR2 FQNNGV. The CDR3 sequence: CASSPPLTSGRAYNEQFF. The CDR3 coding sequence is TGTGCCAGCAGTCCTCCCCTTACTAGCGGGAGGGCCTACAATGAGCAGTTCTTC.